This T cell receptor (beta chain) stems from a study of T cells in Graves' hyperthyroidism and ophthalmopathy. CDR3 size: 13 residues. CDR1 and CDR2 (germline): MNHEY, SVGAGI. Trimming pared 4 bases from V and 5 bases from J, leaving 10 bases between. Patients aged 18 to 65 had newly diagnosed hyperthyroidism that had lasted under 2 months. Any patient presenting with uncontrolled infection, other autoimmune disease, pregnancy or lactation was left out. Together with thyroid ultrasound, orbital computed tomography, serum thyroxine and TRAb, clinical symptoms were used for diagnoses. Worth noting for this clonotype: Its antigen is still unknown.

The study, taken as a whole, reports: Most thyroid clonotypes that were expanded above 0.001 also turned up in blood.

Amplified regions were TCR beta CDR3 sequences from RNA transcripts. Initially, a first-round RT-PCR of the TCR CDR3 employed the HTBI primer set. TCRdb fed the multiplex PCR reads into MiXCR, producing one record per CDR3 protein. The table includes over 550,000 distinct CDR3 sequences, 16% detected once. The clonotype originates from a woman under 30 with Graves' hyperthyroidism. The chain carries TRBV6-5 and TRBJ2-3, with D uncertain. Input material: blood. CDR3 nucleotides: TGTGCCAGCAGTTCTATAGGAGAAGATACGCAGTATTTT. This codes for CASSSIGEDTQYF.